One T cell receptor (beta chain) is described in this entry. Its antigen is not identified. The data belong to a study of cytomegalovirus exposure and HLA in healthy donors. Study outcomes and limitations: Some V segments (TRBV6-2 and TRBV6-3 among them) were excluded as indistinguishable. Reports described diagnosis of cytomegalovirus status by the classifier as highly specific and sensitive. In a later analysis, donors in an Asian-associated ancestry cluster reportedly had fewer N-insertions in productive TCRs than the cohort mean. The study labeled 150 or so TCR beta chains cytomegalovirus-associated.

It was with 60 Vbeta and 13 Jbeta primers that the PCR ran. Profiling relied on immunoSEQ multiplex PCR, and the TCRdb table lists in-frame clones only, not all of them. Of under 65,000 clones in the sample, 60% to 85% are singletons; the top ten hold 7.5% to 8.5%. The CDR3 covers 20 residues. The germline V and J ends were trimmed by 3 bases and 0 bases, with 21 bases remaining between them. The germline V gene has CDR1 ENHRY and CDR2 SYGVKD. The receptor's source is a man aged 30 to 39 in good health and CMV-seropositive. Sequencing was carried out using PBMCs. J is TRBJ2-6 and V is TRBV10-3, with D unclear. CDR3 amino acids: CAISDFGDPSADSGANVLTF. The CDR3 DNA follows: TGTGCCATCAGTGATTTCGGAGACCCCAGCGCGGACTCTGGGGCCAACGTCCTGACTTTC.